The 29 T cell receptor beta chains reported below all come from one sample, sequenced in a study of T cell responses to AZD1222 COVID-19 vaccine. Generated by immunoSEQ multiplex PCR, the TCRdb table keeps only in-frame clones and is missing some. The sample lists roughly 65,000 clones; approximately 82% were seen once. The input for sequencing was peripheral blood, taken 28 days after the second AZD1222 dose. These TCRs come from an adult who received the AZD1222 COVID-19 vaccine.

The chain has TRBV14 and TRBJ2-3; maybe TRBD2 (6 bases). The CDR3 loop spans 16 amino acids. V lost 3 bases and J 2 bases, leaving 15 bases between the germline ends. Germline CDR1 and CDR2: SGHDN and FVKESK. The chain's CDR3 is CASSHSKGLNTDTQYF. For the CDR3, the DNA is TGTGCCAGCAGCCATTCCAAGGGACTGAACACAGATACGCAGTATTTT.

V gene TRBV19 combines with J gene TRBJ1-4; possible D gene TRBD1, 5 bases. V gave up 5 bases and J gave up 12 bases, with 10 bases separating them. Germline CDR1 LNHDA, CDR2 SQIVND (reference sequence). The CDR3 loop spans 11 amino acids. The CDR3 loop reads CASSAGLELFF. The CDR3 nucleotides are TGTGCCAGTAGTGCAGGGTTGGAACTGTTTTTT.

This chain joins TRBV18 and TRBJ1-4; the match to TRBD1 covers 12 bases. This CDR3 region has 18 residues. V trimming: 3 bases; J trimming: 4 bases; junction bases outside the gene matches: 9. Germline V gene sequence: CDR1 KGHSH, CDR2 LQKENI. CDR3 DNA sequence: TGTGCCAGCTCACCTCCCGGGACAGGGGGCGGATATAATGAAAAACTGTTTTTT. Its protein is CASSPPGTGGGYNEKLFF. Drawing the rest from reference TRBV18 and TRBJ1-4, the complete variable domain is NAGVMQNPRHLVRRRGQEARLRCSPMKGHSHVYWYRQLPEEGLKFMVYLQKENIIDESGMPKERFSAEFPKEGPSILRIQQVVRGDSAAYFCASSPPGTGGGYNEKLFFGSGTQLSVL.

J is TRBJ2-7 and V is TRBV19; D not certain. This CDR3 region has 12 residues. The germline gives CDR1 LNHDA, CDR2 SQIVND (reference sequence). The ends were cut back, 6 bases at V and 0 bases at J, with 6 bases in the middle. The CDR3 DNA is TGTGCCAGTAGGAACAACTCCTACGAGCAGTACTTC. It specifies CASRNNSYEQYF. Together with reference TRBV19 and TRBJ2-7, the CDR3 gives the full variable domain: DGGITQSPKYLFRKEGQNVTLSCEQNLNHDAMYWYRQDPGQGLRLIYYSQIVNDFQKGDIAEGYSVSREKKESFPLTVTSAQKNPTAFYLCASRNNSYEQYFGPGTRLTVT.

This chain links TRBV7-8 with TRBJ2-2, with D unclear. The V and J ends lost 5 bases and 5 bases respectively, with 9 bases between them. The CDR3 spans 13 residues. The germline V gene encodes CDR1 SGHVS and CDR2 FQNEAQ. The CDR3 protein is CASSPDGTGELFF. The CDR3 DNA reads as TGTGCCAGCAGCCCCGACGGGACCGGGGAGCTGTTTTTT.

This sequence joins TRBV11-2 and TRBJ2-2; the D gene could be TRBD1 or TRBD2 (7 bases each). From germline, CDR1 is SGHAT and CDR2 FQNNGV. The V end was cut by 6 bases, the J end by 6 bases, with 14 bases between. This CDR3 has 14 residues. CDR3 amino acids: CASRVRGGAGELFF. DNA of the CDR3: TGTGCCAGCAGGGTCAGGGGGGGTGCCGGGGAGCTGTTTTTT.

V and J are TRBV19 and TRBJ1-4; 10 bases align to TRBD1. With V trimmed by 1 base and J by 6 bases, 2 bases remained unmatched. This CDR3 has 15 residues. The germline V gene encodes CDR1 LNHDA and CDR2 SQIVND (reference sequence). DNA of the CDR3: TGTGCCAGTAGTATAGGCGGGACAGGGGATGAAAAACTGTTTTTT. It yields the protein CASSIGGTGDEKLFF.

The rearrangement links TRBV6-5 to TRBJ2-7; 7 bases align to TRBD2. In germline, CDR1 is MNHEY, CDR2 SVGAGI. The CDR3 covers 14 residues. J was trimmed by 5 bases and V by 6 bases; bases with no gene match: 10. The CDR3 bases are TGTGCCAGCAGGCCTCCCGGGGGGACTAACGAGCAGTACTTC. Amino acids: CASRPPGGTNEQYF.

This chain joins TRBV4-1 and TRBJ1-6, with D maybe TRBD1 (6 bases). CDR1 and CDR2 (germline): MGHRA, YSYEKL. Between the trimmed V and J ends, which lost 5 bases and 5 bases, there was a span of 13 bases. There are 15 residues in the CDR3. The CDR3 coding sequence is TGCGCCAGCAGCAAACAGGGTGGTGATAATTCACCCCTCCACTTT. Its protein is CASSKQGGDNSPLHF.

CDR3 in amino acids: CASSQRFFSRNEQYF. In DNA, the CDR3 is TGCGCCAGCAGCCAGCGGTTCTTCTCCCGCAACGAGCAGTACTTC. The chain is built from TRBV5-1 and TRBJ2-7; possible D gene TRBD2, 5 bases. The CDR3 contains 15 residues. Between the trimmed V and J ends, which lost 4 bases and 5 bases, there was a span of 19 bases. Per the germline V gene, CDR1 is SGHRS and CDR2 is YFSETQ.

The chain combines TRBV4-2 with TRBJ1-2; tentatively, D is TRBD1 (5 bases). The V end was cut by 0 bases, the J end by 7 bases, with 15 bases between. The CDR3 is 15 residues long. In germline, CDR1 is LGHNA, CDR2 YNFKEQ. The CDR3 region is CASSQEQRGGGGYTF. The CDR3 nucleotides read TGTGCCAGCAGCCAAGAACAGAGGGGCGGAGGTGGCTACACCTTC.

This clone was counted a few times. The chain employs TRBV29-1 and TRBJ2-7; 8 positions match TRBD1. Trimming cost V 0 bases and J 1 base; bases outside gene matches: 5. Germline V gene lookup returns CDR1 SQVTM and CDR2 ANQGSEA. The length of the CDR3 is 15 residues. This CDR3 is CSVEEPDRESYEQYF. The CDR3 nucleotides are TGCAGCGTTGAAGAACCGGACAGGGAATCCTACGAGCAGTACTTC.

This chain links TRBV7-2 with TRBJ1-1; TRBD1 might be the D (5 bases). Germline CDR1 SGHTA, CDR2 FQGNSA. The V end lost 2 bases, the J end lost 0 bases, and 19 bases lay between the germline ends. This CDR3 is 18 amino acids long. CDR3 nucleotide sequence: TGTGCCAGCAGCTTAATGGGCCAGGGTATTGGGGTGAACACTGAAGCTTTCTTT. Encoded protein: CASSLMGQGIGVNTEAFF.

The CDR3 coding sequence is TGCAGCGTTGAAAGGACAGGGTGGGGAACTGAAGCTTTCTTT. It yields the protein CSVERTGWGTEAFF. The V gene is TRBV29-1, the J gene TRBJ1-1; 8 bases are shared with TRBD1. Per the germline V gene, CDR1 is SQVTM and CDR2 is ANQGSEA. The trim removed 2 bases at V and 5 bases at J, leaving 7 bases unmatched. The CDR3 covers 14 residues.

The V call is TRBV7-2, the J call TRBJ2-1; a possible D gene is TRBD2 (6 bases). CDR1 and CDR2 (germline): SGHTA, FQGNSA. V was trimmed by 5 bases and J by 7 bases, leaving 21 bases between them. The CDR3 is 16 residues long. CDR3 residues: CASSPPGLLMGNEQFF. CDR3 bases: TGTGCCAGCAGCCCTCCGGGACTCCTTATGGGGAATGAGCAGTTCTTC.

The CDR3, as DNA: TGCGCCAGCAGCCAAGCCCGGACTAGCGGAGACGATACGCAGTATTTT. The encoded protein is CASSQARTSGDDTQYF. The chain couples TRBV4-1 to TRBJ2-3; TRBD2 matches at 10 bases. The ends lost 1 base at V and 6 bases at J; junction bases unmatched: 7. This CDR3 is 16 amino acids long. CDR1 is MGHRA, CDR2 YSYEKL, per germline.

The chain couples TRBV19 to TRBJ1-1; TRBD1 aligns across 9 bases. The length of the CDR3 is 14 residues. The J segment lost 3 bases and the V segment lost 4 bases, leaving 3 bases of the junction unmatched. Germline-derived CDR1 and CDR2 are LNHDA and SQIVND (reference sequence). CDR3 protein: CASSKGQGDTEAFF. CDR3 nucleotide sequence: TGTGCCAGTAGTAAGGGACAGGGCGACACTGAAGCTTTCTTT.

The rearrangement links TRBV4-1 to TRBJ1-2; 10 bases match TRBD1. The CDR3 spans 14 residues. Germline V gene lookup returns CDR1 MGHRA and CDR2 YSYEKL. Losses at the gene ends were 6 bases for V and 2 bases for J; bases not matched to a gene: 3. The CDR3 coding sequence is TGCGCCAGCAGGGGGGACAGGGGAAACTATGGCTACACCTTC. This gives the protein CASRGDRGNYGYTF.

This clone was recorded a few times. This rearrangement joins TRBV5-1 to TRBJ1-1; no firm D call. With 4 bases removed from V and 0 bases from J, the gap between germline ends came to 7 bases. The CDR3 is 13 amino acids. The germline V gene encodes CDR1 SGHRS and CDR2 YFSETQ. DNA for the CDR3: TGCGCCAGCAGCGGGGTTCTGAACACTGAAGCTTTCTTT. It encodes CASSGVLNTEAFF. Combining the CDR3 with reference TRBV5-1 and TRBJ1-1 gives the whole variable domain KAGVTQTPRYLIKTRGQQVTLSCSPISGHRSVSWYQQTPGQGLQFLFEYFSETQRNKGNFPGRFSGRQFSNSRSEMNVSTLELGDSALYLCASSGVLNTEAFFGQGTRLTVV.

The chain is built from TRBV27 and TRBJ1-2; D gene ambiguous. In germline, CDR1 is MNHEY, CDR2 SMNVEV (reference sequence). The CDR3 covers 15 residues. Deletions cut 8 bases from V and 0 bases from J, with 16 bases between. CDR3 protein: CASRVGLLTNYGYTF. CDR3 nucleotide sequence: TGTGCCAGCCGGGTTGGGTTGCTGACTAACTATGGCTACACCTTC.

This rearrangement joins TRBV11-2 to TRBJ2-1; either TRBD1 or TRBD2 may fit D (5 bases each). V lost 5 bases to trimming and J lost 6 bases, with 11 bases between them. CDR3 size: 13 residues. Germline CDR1 reads SGHAT; CDR2 reads FQNNGV. In nucleotides, the CDR3 is TGTGCCAGCAGCGTCGGGACCTCCAATGAGCAGTTCTTC. It specifies CASSVGTSNEQFF.

This clone was observed a handful of times. The chain links TRBV19 to TRBJ1-2, with 12 nucleotides matching TRBD1. J was trimmed by 4 bases and V by 7 bases; bases with no gene match: 4. CDR1 and CDR2 from the germline V gene are LNHDA and SQIVND (reference sequence). This CDR3 is built from 14 residues. CDR3 region: CASMGTGGPYGYTF. CDR3 sequence (DNA): TGTGCCAGTATGGGGACAGGGGGCCCCTATGGCTACACCTTC. The variable domain in full, completed from reference TRBV19 and TRBJ1-2, reads DGGITQSPKYLFRKEGQNVTLSCEQNLNHDAMYWYRQDPGQGLRLIYYSQIVNDFQKGDIAEGYSVSREKKESFPLTVTSAQKNPTAFYLCASMGTGGPYGYTFGSGTRLTVV.

The CDR3 protein is CASSVHAGVGNEQFF. In nucleotides, the CDR3 is TGTGCCAGCAGCGTCCACGCGGGAGTAGGGAATGAGCAGTTCTTC. The V call is TRBV9, the J call TRBJ2-1; 7 bases agree with TRBD2. The CDR3 is 15 residues long. Germline CDR1 SGDLS, CDR2 YYNGEE. The V gene end was trimmed by 2 bases and the J gene end by 7 bases; junction bases not matched to a gene: 9. Drawing the rest from reference TRBV9 and TRBJ2-1, the complete variable domain is DSGVTQTPKHLITATGQRVTLRCSPRSGDLSVYWYQQSLDQGLQFLIQYYNGEERAKGNILERFSAQQFPDLHSELNLSSLELGDSALYFCASSVHAGVGNEQFFGPGTRLTVL.

This clone was detected once. The chain couples TRBV5-4 to TRBJ2-3; 12 nucleotides agree with TRBD2. The ends lost 4 bases at V and 3 bases at J; junction bases unmatched: 6. CDR1 and CDR2 from the germline V gene are SGHNT and YYREEE (reference sequence). This CDR3 region has 16 residues. The CDR3 sequence: CASSTSGRQTTDTQYF. In DNA form, the CDR3 reads TGTGCCAGCAGCACTAGCGGGAGGCAAACTACAGATACGCAGTATTTT.

This clone is medium-sized (0.01 to 0.1%) in the sample. This chain links TRBV10-3 with TRBJ2-1, with TRBD1 matching 7 bases. V dropped 6 bases and J dropped 4; count of bases not matched to a gene: 3. The CDR3 loop spans 13 amino acids. In germline, CDR1 is ENHRY, CDR2 SYGVKD. The CDR3 here is CAISPTGYNEQFF. The CDR3 nucleotides are TGTGCCATCAGCCCGACAGGGTACAATGAGCAGTTCTTC.

The rearrangement links TRBV4-2 to TRBJ2-2, with a tentative D call TRBD2 (6 bases). The CDR3 contains 17 residues. Trimming took 7 bases from V and 1 from J, leaving 19 bases between them. The germline gives CDR1 LGHNA, CDR2 YNFKEQ. The CDR3 DNA reads as TGTGCCAGCACCAAAGGGAGGACGGCAGAGAACACCGGGGAGCTGTTTTTT. It is translated as CASTKGRTAENTGELFF.

The V call is TRBV4-1, the J call TRBJ2-1; D assignment may be TRBD1 or TRBD2 (6 bases each). The CDR3 totals 15 residues. Germline lookup yields CDR1 MGHRA and CDR2 YSYEKL. The ends were cut back, 2 bases at V and 5 bases at J, with 13 bases in the middle. DNA for the CDR3: TGCGCCAGCAGCCAACCGGGCCGGGGGCACAATGAGCAGTTCTTC. Translation: CASSQPGRGHNEQFF.

This clone was detected only a few times. The V gene is TRBV7-2, the J gene TRBJ2-7; D is perhaps TRBD2 (6 bases). The CDR3 is 12 residues long. Germline V gene lookup returns CDR1 SGHTA and CDR2 FQGNSA. The V and J ends lost 6 bases and 7 bases respectively, with 13 bases between them. The CDR3 loop reads CASSFYGTEQYF. CDR3 nucleotides: TGTGCCAGCAGTTTCTACGGGACTGAGCAGTACTTC. The full variable domain, in which reference TRBV7-2 and TRBJ2-7 provide the parts outside the CDR3, is GAGVSQSPSNKVTEKGKDVELRCDPISGHTALYWYRQSLGQGLEFLIYFQGNSAPDKSGLPSDRFSAERTGGSVSTLTIQRTQQEDSAVYLCASSFYGTEQYFGPGTRLTVT.

The CDR3 loop reads CASSIGTADTQYF. The CDR3 DNA is TGTGCCAGTAGTATAGGGACCGCAGATACGCAGTATTTT. The gene calls are TRBV19 and TRBJ2-3; D unresolved. Germline CDR1 LNHDA, CDR2 SQIVND (reference sequence). Trimming shortened V by 1 base and J by 4 bases, and 6 bases separated the two germline ends. The CDR3 covers 13 residues.